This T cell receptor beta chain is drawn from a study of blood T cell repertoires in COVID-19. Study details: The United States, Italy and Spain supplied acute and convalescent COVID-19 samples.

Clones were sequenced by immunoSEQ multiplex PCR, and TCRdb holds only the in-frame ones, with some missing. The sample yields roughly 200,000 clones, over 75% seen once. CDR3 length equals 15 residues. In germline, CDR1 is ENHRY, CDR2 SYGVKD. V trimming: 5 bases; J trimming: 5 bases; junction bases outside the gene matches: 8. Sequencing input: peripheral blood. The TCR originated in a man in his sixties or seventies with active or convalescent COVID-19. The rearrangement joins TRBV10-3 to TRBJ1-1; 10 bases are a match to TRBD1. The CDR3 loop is CAISHSGTGVTEAFF. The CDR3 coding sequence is TGTGCCATCAGTCACTCCGGGACAGGGGTTACTGAAGCTTTCTTT.